The 22 T cell receptor beta chains presented below share a single source sample, sequenced in a study of T-cell memory formation after mild COVID-19. TCRdb redid the calling of the 5' RACE reads with MiXCR, one entry per CDR3 protein. There are more than 250,000 distinct CDR3 sequences in the sample; 15% to 20% occur only once, and roughly 23% lies in the top ten. The specimen sequenced was PBMCs or a T cell subset sorted from them (not recorded which). These receptors came from a man younger than 35 who had mild COVID-19 (a few samples of this study predate the infection). Cell type and time point are not known.

The rearrangement joins TRBV18 to TRBJ2-3, with D hard to call. The length of the CDR3 is 13 residues. V lost 2 bases, J lost 1 base, and 4 bases lay in between. The germline V gene encodes CDR1 KGHSH and CDR2 LQKENI. CDR3 loop: CASSPWGTDTQYF. The CDR3 DNA sequence: TGTGCCAGCTCACCATGGGGCACAGATACGCAGTATTTT.

The table lists this clonotype with a few counts. The chain links TRBV6-5 to TRBJ1-1, with D perhaps TRBD1 (5 bases). Deletions cut 6 bases from V and 3 bases from J, with 11 bases between. The CDR3 extends over 13 amino acids. In germline, CDR1 is MNHEY, CDR2 SVGAGI. The CDR3, as DNA: TGTGCCAGCAGCTCAGGGAGGGACACTGAAGCTTTCTTT. It specifies CASSSGRDTEAFF.

V is TRBV7-9 and J is TRBJ1-1, with D perhaps TRBD1 (6 bases). Germline values: CDR1 SEHNR, CDR2 FQNEAQ (reference sequence). The V end was cut by 4 bases, the J end by 1 base, with 13 bases between. This CDR3 comprises 15 residues. CDR3 protein: CASSSTGFQNTEAFF. In DNA form, the CDR3 reads TGTGCCAGCAGCTCCACAGGGTTCCAGAACACTGAAGCTTTCTTT.

This clonotype occurred many times. The V call is TRBV2, the J call TRBJ2-7, with a possible D match to TRBD2 (5 bases). This CDR3 is 14 amino acids long. Germline values: CDR1 SNHLY, CDR2 FYNNEI. The V end lost 3 bases, the J end lost 2 bases, and 11 bases lay between the germline ends. The CDR3 protein is CASSDSGVPYEQYV. CDR3 nucleotides: TGTGCCAGCAGTGATTCCGGGGTACCCTACGAGCAGTACGTC.

This clonotype appeared a few times. The J gene is TRBJ2-3, the V gene TRBV7-2; 8 bases match TRBD2. The CDR3 sequence is 12 residues long. Germline V gene data show CDR1 as SGHTA and CDR2 as FQGNSA. J was trimmed by 4 bases and V by 10 bases; bases with no gene match: 4. CDR3 sequence: CAKKAGADTQYF. In nucleotides, the CDR3 is TGTGCCAAAAAAGCGGGGGCAGATACGCAGTATTTT.

This clonotype was observed a handful of times. The J gene is TRBJ2-4, the V gene TRBV27; a possible D gene is TRBD2 (7 bases). Germline V gene sequence: CDR1 MNHEY, CDR2 SMNVEV (reference sequence). V was cut by 2 bases and J by 5 bases, with 10 bases left in between. The CDR3 extends over 14 amino acids. CDR3 nucleotides: TGTGCCAGCAGTTTAGAGGGGGGGCAAAACATTCAGTACTTC. Its translation: CASSLEGGQNIQYF.

This chain uses TRBV21-1 with TRBJ1-1; the D call in the table, TRBD1, was not verified against the DNA. TRBV21-1 is marked as a pseudogene. This CDR3 has 15 residues. The CDR3 loop reads CASSKILVGDTEAFF. CDR3 nucleotides: TGTGCCAGCAGCAAAATCTTGGTAGGGGATACTGAAGCTTTCTTT.

In its sample, this clonotype was seen many times. The chain employs TRBV4-3 and TRBJ2-5, with D perhaps TRBD1 or TRBD2 (6 bases each). This CDR3 region has 15 residues. V was shortened by 0 bases and J by 5 bases, with 13 bases between the two germline ends. Germline CDR1 LGHNA, CDR2 YSLEER. CDR3 amino acids: CASSQDNGGRETQYF. CDR3 nucleotide sequence: TGCGCCAGCAGCCAAGATAATGGGGGGCGCGAGACCCAGTACTTC.

This clonotype was seen a few times. The CDR3 DNA reads TGCAGCGTTGTCTGGCAGGGGAACACTGAAGCTTTCTTT. Its translation is CSVVWQGNTEAFF. This chain uses TRBV29-1 with TRBJ1-1; possible D gene TRBD1, 5 bases. V was cut by 4 bases and J by 1 base, with 10 bases left in between. Germline V gene sequence: CDR1 SQVTM, CDR2 ANQGSEA. The CDR3 extends over 13 amino acids.

This clonotype was detected only a few times. The CDR3 loop reads CASSLTGDHTEAFF. CDR3 bases: TGTGCCAGCAGCTTAACGGGGGATCACACTGAAGCTTTCTTT. The J gene is TRBJ1-1, the V gene TRBV7-3; D might be TRBD1 (5 bases). The CDR3 extends over 14 amino acids. Trimming cost V 0 bases and J 3 bases, with 8 bases left between them. From germline, CDR1 is SGHTA and CDR2 FQGTGA.

V usage is TRBV7-6 and J usage is TRBJ2-2; D possibly corresponds to TRBD2 (6 bases). Germline CDR1 is SGHVS and CDR2 is FNYEAQ. The CDR3 is 14 residues long. Trimming cost V 4 bases and J 2 bases, with 8 bases left between them. This CDR3 is CASSSGTNTGELFF. The CDR3 bases are TGTGCCAGCAGCTCGGGGACTAACACCGGGGAGCTGTTTTTT.

The chain combines TRBV7-6 with TRBJ2-1, with 10 nucleotides matching TRBD2. In germline, CDR1 is SGHVS, CDR2 FNYEAQ. V shed 4 bases and J 6 bases; nucleotides not matched to a gene: 6. The CDR3 consists of 15 residues. CDR3 nucleotides: TGTGCCAGCAGCTCGGGACTAGCGCCCGTCAATGAGCAGTTCTTC. Amino acid sequence: CASSSGLAPVNEQFF.

CDR3 sequence: CASSLTGLRSSYEQYF. The CDR3 bases are TGTGCCAGCAGCTTAACAGGTCTGAGAAGCTCCTACGAGCAGTACTTC. This rearrangement joins TRBV7-3 to TRBJ2-7; D is uncertain. V shed 0 bases and J shed 0 bases, with 12 bases lying between them. The V gene's germline CDR1 is SGHTA and CDR2 FQGTGA. The CDR3 has 16 amino acids.

This clonotype was detected only a few times. This chain connects TRBV28 to TRBJ1-2, with a tentative D call TRBD1 (6 bases). V gave up 6 bases and J gave up 4 bases, with 12 bases separating them. Germline lookup yields CDR1 MDHEN and CDR2 SYDVKM. This CDR3 contains 13 residues. In DNA, the CDR3 is TGTGCCAGCAGGCCTCGGGACACCTATGGCTACACCTTC. Its protein is CASRPRDTYGYTF.

This clonotype came up a few times. The V gene is TRBV7-9, the J gene TRBJ1-1; weak D call: TRBD1 (5 bases). V dropped 5 bases and J dropped 2 bases, with 18 bases sitting between them. Germline CDR1 is SEHNR and CDR2 is FQNEAQ (reference sequence). The CDR3 consists of 16 residues. The CDR3 reads CASSDLDGAGNTEAFF. The CDR3 DNA is TGTGCCAGCAGCGACCTGGATGGGGCGGGAAACACTGAAGCTTTCTTT.

The sample holds a few counts of this clonotype. V usage is TRBV28 and J usage is TRBJ1-1, with D uncertain. Germline loops: CDR1 MDHEN, CDR2 SYDVKM. V shed 6 bases and J shed 1 base, with 9 bases lying between them. The CDR3 has 13 residues. Here the CDR3 reads CASREAGNTEAFF. The DNA of the CDR3 is TGTGCCAGCAGAGAGGCGGGGAACACTGAAGCTTTCTTT.

This clonotype was picked up a small number of times. This rearrangement joins TRBV20-1 to TRBJ2-5; D unresolved. V was shortened by 1 base and J by 5 bases, with 5 bases between the two germline ends. The CDR3 totals 11 residues. Per the germline V gene, CDR1 is DFQATT and CDR2 is SNEGSKA (reference sequence). The CDR3 region is CSARVRETQYF. CDR3 nucleotide sequence: TGCAGTGCTAGAGTCCGTGAGACCCAGTACTTC.

This clonotype came up many times. The chain links TRBV5-1 to TRBJ2-5; TRBD1 aligns across 7 bases. The CDR3 length is 16 residues. CDR1 SGHRS and CDR2 YFSETQ come from the germline V gene. The trim removed 4 bases at V and 0 bases at J, leaving 9 bases unmatched. The CDR3 nucleotides are TGCGCCAGCAGCCTCGGACAGGCGGCCTACCAAGAGACCCAGTACTTC. Its translation is CASSLGQAAYQETQYF.

This clonotype was observed a few times. J is TRBJ2-1 and V is TRBV6-5, with 7 positions matching TRBD1. The germline V gene encodes CDR1 MNHEY and CDR2 SVGAGI. Unmatched junction bases numbered 9, after V lost 6 bases and J lost 10 bases. The length of the CDR3 is 13 residues. The CDR3 loop reads CASSSVPGQEQFF. CDR3 sequence (DNA): TGTGCCAGCAGCTCCGTCCCGGGACAGGAGCAGTTCTTC.

The V gene is TRBV5-1, the J gene TRBJ1-2; no clear D gene. The V end lost 0 bases, the J end lost 8 bases, and 5 bases lay between the germline ends. Germline-derived CDR1 and CDR2 are SGHRS and YFSETQ. The CDR3 length is 11 residues. The CDR3 sequence is CASSLGSGYTF. The CDR3 DNA reads as TGCGCCAGCAGCTTGGGGTCAGGCTACACCTTC.

Concerning this clonotype: It may be a read error: a sequence one base away is much more abundant. This chain uses TRBV5-4 with TRBJ1-2, with 11 bases that match TRBD1. CDR1 and CDR2 (germline): SGHNT, YYREEE (reference sequence). V trimming: 5 bases; J trimming: 7 bases; junction bases outside the gene matches: 1. The CDR3 spans 12 residues. Written as DNA, the CDR3 is TGTGCCAGCAGGGACAGGGGGCTTGGCTACACCTTC. Its translation is CASRDRGLGYTF. Using reference TRBV5-4 and TRBJ1-2 for the parts outside the CDR3, the full variable domain is ETGVTQSPTHLIKTRGQQVTLRCSSQSGHNTVSWYQQALGQGPQFIFQYYREEENGRGNFPPRFSGLQFPNYSSELNVNALELDDSALYLCASRDRGLGYTFGSGTRLTVV.

This clonotype was counted a few times. The chain uses TRBV6-6 and TRBJ1-2, with D unresolved. Germline V lookup: CDR1 MNHNY, CDR2 SVGAGI (reference sequence). This CDR3 is 12 amino acids long. V was pared by 5 bases and J by 5 bases, with 9 bases between. CDR3 nucleotides: TGTGCCAGCAGTGGGAACCCATATGGCTACACCTTC. This sequence encodes CASSGNPYGYTF.